Listed here are 26 T cell receptor beta chains from one sample, sequenced in a study of T cells after yellow fever vaccination. TCRdb re-called the 5' RACE reads through MiXCR, storing one row per CDR3 protein. In the table there are hundreds of thousands of distinct CDR3 sequences, roughly 12% of which are singletons. The sequencing used PBMCs, collected on the day of the yellow fever booster vaccination. All receptors derive from a man aged 25-45 years who received the YFV17D yellow fever vaccine.

V is TRBV29-1 and J is TRBJ2-1, with TRBD1 matching over 9 bases. Per the germline V gene, CDR1 is SQVTM and CDR2 is ANQGSEA. V was clipped by 6 bases and J by 7 bases; unmatched bases: 4. The CDR3 totals 12 residues. The CDR3 region has the DNA TGCAGCGTGGGTGGACAGGGGAATGAGCAGTTCTTC. Encoded protein: CSVGGQGNEQFF.

This chain links TRBV15 with TRBJ1-1, with 7 bases that match TRBD1. In germline, CDR1 is LNHNV, CDR2 YYDKDF (reference sequence). Losses at the gene ends were 0 bases for V and 4 bases for J; bases not matched to a gene: 5. CDR3 length: 15 amino acids. CDR3 region: CATSRETGRSTEAFF. Here the CDR3 DNA reads TGTGCCACCAGCAGAGAGACAGGGCGTTCCACTGAAGCTTTCTTT.

This chain links TRBV4-3 with TRBJ1-1; 10 bases match TRBD1. Germline V lookup: CDR1 LGHNA, CDR2 YSLEER. This CDR3 region has 14 residues. Germline trimming cut 4 bases from V and 5 bases from J; bases unmatched to any gene: 4. The CDR3 spells CASSRDRGRTEAFF. The CDR3, as DNA: TGCGCCAGCAGCCGAGACAGGGGGCGGACTGAAGCTTTCTTT.

This clonotype has more than one count but fewer than ten. V usage is TRBV15 and J usage is TRBJ2-7; 8 bases are shared with TRBD1. The CDR3 spans 20 residues. Germline V gives CDR1 LNHNV, CDR2 YYDKDF (reference sequence). The ends lost 0 bases at V and 0 bases at J; junction bases unmatched: 16. The DNA for the CDR3 is TGTGCCACCAGCAGAGATCCCGGGACAGGTACGATCGGAGGCTCCTACGAGCAGTACTTC. Translating gives CATSRDPGTGTIGGSYEQYF.

In this sample, this clonotype turned up a few times. The chain has TRBV6-2 or TRBV6-3 and TRBJ2-7, with a possible D match to TRBD2 (6 bases). The length of the CDR3 is 15 residues. With 5 bases removed from V and 0 bases from J, the gap between germline ends came to 14 bases. CDR1 MNHEY and CDR2 SVGEGT come from the germline V gene. DNA for the CDR3: TGTGCCAGCAGTGTTGGCGGGGCTTTCTCCTACGAGCAGTACTTC. Amino acid sequence: CASSVGGAFSYEQYF.

V usage is TRBV7-2 and J usage is TRBJ2-2, with D unresolved. The length of the CDR3 is 15 residues. The V gene lost 2 bases and the J gene lost 4 bases, with 11 bases spanning the gap. CDR1 SGHTA and CDR2 FQGNSA come from the germline V gene. The chain's CDR3 is CASSLFPSATGELFF. The CDR3 nucleotides are TGTGCCAGCAGCTTATTTCCCAGTGCCACCGGGGAGCTGTTTTTT.

V usage is TRBV5-4 and J usage is TRBJ2-1; 8 bases match TRBD2. The CDR3 loop spans 17 amino acids. V shed 4 bases and J 0 bases; nucleotides not matched to a gene: 9. CDR1 and CDR2 from the germline V gene are SGHNT and YYREEE (reference sequence). Here the CDR3 DNA reads TGTGCCAGCAGCACAAGCGGGAGAAGAGGCTCCTACAATGAGCAGTTCTTC. It specifies CASSTSGRRGSYNEQFF.

A few counts support this clonotype. This chain links TRBV18 with TRBJ2-3, with 9 bases lining up with TRBD1. The CDR3 length is 13 residues. Germline V gene lookup returns CDR1 KGHSH and CDR2 LQKENI. V gave up 3 bases and J gave up 8 bases; unmatched junction bases: 3. The CDR3 is CASSPTGGGTQYF. The CDR3, as DNA: TGTGCCAGCTCACCGACAGGGGGAGGTACGCAGTATTTT. The full variable domain, in which reference TRBV18 and TRBJ2-3 provide the parts outside the CDR3, is NAGVMQNPRHLVRRRGQEARLRCSPMKGHSHVYWYRQLPEEGLKFMVYLQKENIIDESGMPKERFSAEFPKEGPSILRIQQVVRGDSAAYFCASSPTGGGTQYFGPGTRLTVL.

The sample holds a few counts of this clonotype. CDR3 loop: CSALTLREGSYEQYF. Here the CDR3 DNA reads TGCAGTGCTTTGACACTACGGGAGGGATCCTACGAGCAGTACTTC. The chain has TRBV20-1 and TRBJ2-7, with 8 bases matching TRBD2. Germline lookup yields CDR1 DFQATT and CDR2 SNEGSKA (reference sequence). The CDR3 is 15 residues long. V shed 5 bases and J 1 base; nucleotides not matched to a gene: 10.

The chain joins TRBV9 to TRBJ2-1; 11 bases align to TRBD2. Trimming removed 2 bases from V and 4 bases from J; junction bases left unmatched: 5. This CDR3 contains 16 residues. Germline V gene data show CDR1 as SGDLS and CDR2 as YYNGEE. The CDR3 here is CASSVGTSGFYNEQFF. The CDR3 bases are TGTGCCAGCAGCGTGGGGACTAGCGGTTTTTACAATGAGCAGTTCTTC.

This clonotype has just a few counts. The chain is built from TRBV20-1 and TRBJ2-1; TRBD2 aligns across 9 bases. The germline gives CDR1 DFQATT, CDR2 SNEGSKA (reference sequence). Trimming removed 0 bases from V and 1 base from J; junction bases left unmatched: 13. The CDR3 is 19 amino acids. The chain's CDR3 is CSARDLGGSGGLSYNEQFF. The CDR3 DNA sequence: TGCAGTGCTAGAGATCTAGGTGGTAGCGGGGGTTTGTCCTACAATGAGCAGTTCTTC.

Worth noting for this clonotype: The germline gene is not matched at one end of the junction; a read error may be the cause. V and J are TRBV27 and TRBJ2-7, with D uncertain. This CDR3 is 14 amino acids long. CDR1 MNHEY and CDR2 SMNVEV come from the germline V gene (reference sequence). The CDR3 sequence is CASSVSKSGYEQYF. The CDR3 nucleotides are TGTGCCAGCAGTGTATCAAAGTCGGGCTACGAGCAGTACTTC.

The rearrangement links TRBV4-3 to TRBJ1-1; possible D gene TRBD1, 5 bases. Germline CDR1 LGHNA, CDR2 YSLEER. Trimming left V 1 base short and J 8 bases short, with 11 bases between. The CDR3 length is 13 residues. CDR3 sequence: CASSQVNRGEAFF. CDR3 nucleotide sequence: TGCGCCAGCAGCCAAGTGAATAGGGGCGAAGCTTTCTTT.

CDR3 residues: CSARESVGEKLFF. The CDR3 DNA follows: TGCAGTGCTAGAGAGTCCGTGGGTGAAAAACTGTTTTTT. The genes are TRBV20-1 and TRBJ1-4, with D hard to call. Trimming removed 0 bases from V and 7 bases from J, with 9 bases in between. The CDR3 spans 13 residues. Germline loops: CDR1 DFQATT, CDR2 SNEGSKA (reference sequence).

This clonotype was seen many times. The chain carries TRBV5-1 and TRBJ2-1, with 10 bases matching TRBD2. The V gene's germline CDR1 is SGHRS and CDR2 YFSETQ. This CDR3 comprises 16 residues. The ends lost 2 bases at V and 8 bases at J; junction bases unmatched: 10. The chain's CDR3 is CASSFSGLAGVDEQFF. For the CDR3, the DNA is TGCGCCAGCAGCTTCTCCGGGCTAGCGGGAGTCGATGAGCAGTTCTTC. Filled out from reference TRBV5-1 and TRBJ2-1, the complete variable domain reads KAGVTQTPRYLIKTRGQQVTLSCSPISGHRSVSWYQQTPGQGLQFLFEYFSETQRNKGNFPGRFSGRQFSNSRSEMNVSTLELGDSALYLCASSFSGLAGVDEQFFGPGTRLTVL.

This sequence joins TRBV18 and TRBJ1-1; D is perhaps TRBD1 (5 bases). The length of the CDR3 is 15 residues. The V and J ends lost 3 bases and 1 base respectively, with 12 bases between them. CDR1 and CDR2 (germline): KGHSH, LQKENI. CDR3 region: CASSPQKGTNTEAFF. The CDR3 coding sequence is TGTGCCAGCTCACCTCAGAAGGGGACGAACACTGAAGCTTTCTTT.

The chain recombines TRBV3-1 with TRBJ1-2; D may be TRBD1 (5 bases). Germline assignment: CDR1 LGHDT and CDR2 YNNKEL (reference sequence). The CDR3 loop spans 15 amino acids. Deletions cut 0 bases from V and 4 bases from J, with 12 bases between. The CDR3 loop is CASSQDGTLRYGYTF. The CDR3 nucleotides read TGTGCCAGCAGCCAAGATGGGACTCTCCGCTATGGCTACACCTTC.

This clonotype was counted only a few times. The chain recombines TRBV4-2 with TRBJ2-1; 7 bases agree with TRBD2. Germline V gene sequence: CDR1 LGHNA, CDR2 YNFKEQ. V trimming: 0 bases; J trimming: 10 bases; junction bases outside the gene matches: 12. The CDR3 runs to 16 residues. The CDR3 is CASSQETQRGAQEQFF. In DNA, the CDR3 is TGTGCCAGCAGCCAAGAGACCCAGCGGGGAGCACAAGAGCAGTTCTTC.

In this sample, this clonotype turned up a few times. The chain employs TRBV6-5 and TRBJ2-2; D may be TRBD1 (5 bases). The V gene lost 0 bases and the J gene lost 7 bases, with 9 bases spanning the gap. The germline CDR1 and CDR2 sequences are MNHEY and SVGAGI. The CDR3 contains 14 residues. The CDR3 reads CASSYSWGSGELFF. CDR3 DNA sequence: TGTGCCAGCAGTTACTCATGGGGCAGCGGGGAGCTGTTTTTT.

This clonotype was picked up many times. The J gene is TRBJ2-7, the V gene TRBV28; D gene uncertain. V lost 1 base and J 3 bases, leaving 10 bases between the germline ends. Germline loops: CDR1 MDHEN, CDR2 SYDVKM. The CDR3 totals 14 residues. The DNA of the CDR3 is TGTGCCAGCAGTTTATTTCGGACGAACTACGAGCAGTACTTC. Its protein is CASSLFRTNYEQYF.

This clonotype turned up a few times. The chain links TRBV15 to TRBJ1-5, with TRBD1 as a possible D gene (5 bases). The V end lost 2 bases, the J end lost 6 bases, and 11 bases lay between the germline ends. Germline loops: CDR1 LNHNV, CDR2 YYDKDF (reference sequence). The length of the CDR3 is 14 residues. The CDR3 coding sequence is TGTGCCACCAGCAGACAGGGATCCCTTCAGCCCCAGCATTTT. Residues: CATSRQGSLQPQHF.

The chain links TRBV5-4 to TRBJ2-3, with 8 nucleotides matching TRBD2. Losses at the gene ends were 5 bases for V and 1 base for J; bases not matched to a gene: 9. This CDR3 region has 16 residues. Germline CDR1 is SGHNT and CDR2 is YYREEE (reference sequence). CDR3 in amino acids: CASRRVGLGGTDTQYF. The CDR3 coding sequence is TGTGCCAGCAGGCGTGTGGGACTAGGCGGCACAGATACGCAGTATTTT.

This clonotype has just a few counts. DNA of the CDR3: TGTGCCAGCAGCTACGGACAGCGGCAAGAGACCCAGTACTTC. Encoded protein: CASSYGQRQETQYF. J is TRBJ2-5 and V is TRBV13, with D possibly TRBD1 on 6 matching bases. The V gene's germline CDR1 is PRHDT and CDR2 FYEKMQ (reference sequence). There are 14 residues in the CDR3. Trimming removed 4 bases from V and 2 bases from J, with 11 bases in between.

This chain connects TRBV7-9 to TRBJ2-2, with TRBD1 as a possible D gene (6 bases). CDR1 is SEHNR, CDR2 FQNEAQ, per germline (reference sequence). This CDR3 has 16 amino acids. Trimming took 5 bases from V and 4 from J, leaving 17 bases between them. CDR3 DNA: TGTGCCAGCAGCCCCACCTGGGACAAAGGCACCGGGGAGCTGTTTTTT. Amino acids: CASSPTWDKGTGELFF.

This clonotype has more than one count but fewer than ten. This sequence joins TRBV15 and TRBJ2-7; 7 bases line up with TRBD1. This CDR3 region has 14 residues. The germline V gene has CDR1 LNHNV and CDR2 YYDKDF (reference sequence). V dropped 3 bases and J dropped 5; count of bases not matched to a gene: 7. The CDR3 DNA follows: TGTGCCACCAGCAGGACCTCAACAGGGGACGAGCAGTACTTC. This codes for CATSRTSTGDEQYF. Variable domain in full (rest from reference TRBV15 and TRBJ2-7): DAMVIQNPRYQVTQFGKPVTLSCSQTLNHNVMYWYQQKSSQAPKLLFHYYDKDFNNEADTPDNFQSRRPNTSFCFLDIRSPGLGDTAMYLCATSRTSTGDEQYFGPGTRLTVT.

The chain recombines TRBV7-9 with TRBJ2-2; perhaps D is TRBD1 or TRBD2 (5 bases each). Germline V gene lookup returns CDR1 SEHNR and CDR2 FQNEAQ (reference sequence). Trimming left V 5 bases short and J 12 bases short, with 16 bases between. The CDR3 is 13 residues long. CDR3 sequence reads: CASSVLDRGQLFF. The CDR3, as DNA: TGTGCCAGCAGCGTACTAGACAGAGGGCAGCTGTTTTTT. Using reference TRBV7-9 and TRBJ2-2 for the parts outside the CDR3, the full variable domain is DTGVSQNPRHKITKRGQNVTFRCDPISEHNRLYWYRQTLGQGPEFLTYFQNEAQLEKSRLLSDRFSAERPKGSFSTLEIQRTEQGDSAMYLCASSVLDRGQLFFGEGSRLTVL.